A selection of T cell receptor beta chains follows, all from one sample in a study of radiotherapy plus CTLA-4 blockade in lung cancer. Generated by immunoSEQ multiplex PCR, the TCRdb table keeps only in-frame clones and is missing some. The sample records over 50,000 clones, roughly four fifths being singletons. Sequencing used peripheral blood, obtained from a patient treated with radiotherapy plus ipilimumab. These receptors originate from a human donor with non-small cell lung cancer who had a complete response to radiotherapy plus ipilimumab. The CDR3 runs from the conserved cysteine through the conserved F or W. The D gene is left open where the match is weak. For some rows the clone size is stated as once, few or many, or as a class when expanded; others skip it.

j_call	clone_size	v_call	d_call	cdr3_aa	cdr3_nt
TRBJ1-2	few	TRBV10-2	TRBD1	CASDTPGQGVAGGYTF	TGCGCCAGCGATACACCGGGACAGGGAGTCGCGGGCGGCTACACCTTC
TRBJ1-3	-	TRBV7-9	-	CASSSTGRGNTIYF	TGTGCCAGCAGTTCGACAGGTCGCGGAAACACCATATATTTT
TRBJ2-3	-	TRBV5-4	TRBD1	CASTSGTVRTDTQYF	TGTGCCAGCACCTCCGGGACAGTACGCACAGATACGCAGTATTTT
TRBJ1-6	-	TRBV27	TRBD1	CASSFRGQGEGFSYNSPLHF	TGTGCCAGCAGTTTCCGAGGACAGGGAGAAGGGTTCTCCTATAATTCACCCCTCCACTTT
TRBJ1-1	-	TRBV5-6	-	CASSSRGAGDTEAFF	TGTGCCAGCAGCTCCCGCGGGGCCGGGGACACTGAAGCTTTCTTT
TRBJ1-6	-	TRBV27	-	CASSLREGNSPLHF	TGTGCCAGCAGTCTGAGGGAGGGGAATTCACCCCTCCACTTT
TRBJ2-1	-	TRBV6-6	-	CASSRNRRDKYNEQFF	TGTGCCAGCAGTCGAAATCGTCGGGACAAGTACAATGAGCAGTTCTTC
TRBJ2-3	-	TRBV5-1	TRBD1	CASSLGQGETDTQYF	TGCGCCAGCAGCTTGGGACAGGGGGAAACAGATACGCAGTATTTT
TRBJ2-7	-	TRBV27	TRBD1	CASSLSRTGFDEQYF	TGTGCCAGCAGTTTATCTCGGACAGGTTTTGACGAGCAGTACTTC
TRBJ2-1	-	TRBV9	TRBD2	CASSGALGREGQAYNEQFF	TGTGCCAGCAGCGGAGCCCTGGGGCGGGAGGGCCAAGCCTACAATGAGCAGTTCTTC
TRBJ2-7	few	TRBV10-1	TRBD1	CASSVGDRPYEQYF	TGCGCCAGCAGTGTAGGGGACAGGCCGTACGAGCAGTACTTC
TRBJ2-3	-	TRBV7-2	TRBD2	CASSPSGSFGDTQYF	TGTGCCAGCAGCCCAAGCGGGAGCTTTGGAGATACGCAGTATTTT
TRBJ2-6	-	TRBV19	-	CASRAGNSGANVLTF	TGTGCCAGTAGGGCAGGGAACTCTGGGGCCAACGTCCTGACTTTC
TRBJ1-2	-	TRBV9	-	CASSDQTGRDGYTF	TGTGCCAGCAGTGATCAGACAGGCAGAGATGGCTACACCTTC
TRBJ1-2	-	TRBV19	TRBD1	CASTTTRTGGWSYTF	TGTGCCAGTACTACTACTAGGACAGGGGGCTGGAGCTACACCTTC
TRBJ2-2	-	TRBV29-1	-	CSVGGGRELFF	TGCAGCGTTGGGGGGGGGCGAGAGCTGTTTTTT
TRBJ2-7	few	TRBV27	TRBD1	CASRYGQGVYEQYF	TGTGCCAGCAGGTACGGACAGGGAGTATACGAGCAGTACTTC
TRBJ1-1	-	TRBV7-9	-	CASSLGQSGTAFF	TGTGCCAGCAGCTTAGGGCAATCAGGAACTGCTTTCTTT
TRBJ2-7	-	TRBV19	TRBD1	CASSMGTGLTAEQYF	TGTGCCAGTAGTATGGGGACAGGGTTAACGGCCGAGCAGTACTTC
TRBJ2-2	-	TRBV12-5	TRBD1	CASGQGALGGELFF	TGTGCTAGTGGCCAGGGGGCGCTGGGCGGGGAGCTGTTTTTT
TRBJ2-1	-	TRBV4-1	TRBD2	CASSHPGTSGFNEQFF	TGCGCCAGCAGCCACCCTGGGACTAGCGGTTTCAATGAGCAGTTCTTC
TRBJ1-4	-	TRBV6-5	-	CASKPGGTDNEKLFF	TGTGCCAGCAAGCCTGGGGGGACGGACAATGAAAAACTGTTTTTT
TRBJ2-3	-	TRBV19	TRBD2	CASTPGLADTDTQYF	TGTGCCAGTACCCCGGGACTAGCGGACACAGATACGCAGTATTTT
TRBJ1-1	-	TRBV10-3	TRBD1	CATGQGGTEAFF	TGTGCCACCGGACAGGGGGGCACTGAAGCTTTCTTT
TRBJ1-2	-	TRBV6-1	-	CATLWTDNYGYTF	TGTGCCACCCTTTGGACAGATAACTATGGCTACACCTTC
TRBJ1-1	-	TRBV2	-	CASSEASGKNTEAFF	TGTGCCAGCAGTGAAGCCTCGGGGAAGAACACTGAAGCTTTCTTT
TRBJ2-7	-	TRBV18	-	CASSPSQGPYEQYF	TGTGCCAGCTCACCCTCTCAGGGGCCCTACGAGCAGTACTTC
TRBJ2-7	-	TRBV4-1	TRBD2	CASSQAESGSSYEQYF	TGCGCCAGCAGCCAAGCGGAAAGCGGGAGCTCCTACGAGCAGTACTTC
TRBJ2-5	-	TRBV7-9	TRBD2	CASSFSTSVKETQYF	TGTGCCAGCAGCTTCTCAACTAGCGTTAAAGAGACCCAGTACTTC
TRBJ1-4	-	TRBV5-8	-	CASSLGGWNEKLFF	TGTGCCAGCAGCTTAGGGGGATGGAATGAAAAACTGTTTTTT
TRBJ1-5	once	TRBV12-5	TRBD1	CASAPGGTGDQPQHF	TGTGCTAGTGCCCCCGGGGGGACAGGGGATCAGCCCCAGCATTTT
TRBJ2-7	-	TRBV30	-	CAWSPSDIGDYEQYF	TGTGCCTGGAGTCCTTCGGACATTGGGGACTACGAGCAGTACTTC
TRBJ2-4	-	TRBV5-6	-	CASSLRLRGATKNIQYF	TGTGCCAGCAGCTTACGGCTTCGGGGGGCGACCAAAAACATTCAGTACTTC
TRBJ2-5	-	TRBV7-6	-	CASSLGGAVGETQYF	TGTGCCAGCAGCTTGGGGGGGGCAGTGGGGGAGACCCAGTACTTC
TRBJ1-4	-	TRBV15	-	CATSREPGRRSEKLFF	TGTGCCACCAGCAGAGAGCCAGGGAGGAGGAGTGAAAAACTGTTTTTT
TRBJ2-7	once	TRBV6-5	-	CASSYSSGSDEQYF	TGTGCCAGCAGTTACTCTTCGGGGTCGGATGAGCAGTACTTC
TRBJ2-1	-	TRBV2	TRBD2	CASSYSGSRSSYNEQFF	TGTGCCAGCAGTTATAGCGGGAGCAGGAGCTCCTACAATGAGCAGTTCTTC
TRBJ2-5	-	TRBV9	-	CASSPDPAGETQYF	TGTGCCAGCAGTCCTGACCCCGCGGGGGAGACCCAGTACTTC
TRBJ2-2	-	TRBV2	TRBD2	CASTGGAANTGELFF	TGTGCCAGCACCGGGGGGGCCGCGAACACCGGGGAGCTGTTTTTT
TRBJ2-2	-	TRBV7-9	TRBD1	CASSLVPPGQGAYGELFF	TGTGCCAGCAGCTTAGTACCCCCTGGACAGGGGGCATACGGGGAGCTGTTTTTT
TRBJ2-3	-	TRBV5-1	TRBD2	CASRRTSGTDTQYF	TGCGCCAGCAGACGGACTAGCGGCACAGATACGCAGTATTTT
TRBJ1-1	-	TRBV5-8	TRBD1	CASSLAGTEETEAFF	TGTGCCAGCAGCTTGGCAGGGACAGAAGAAACTGAAGCTTTCTTT
TRBJ1-2	once	TRBV6-1	-	CASSTADNYGYTF	TGTGCCAGCAGCACAGCGGATAACTATGGCTACACCTTC
TRBJ2-1	-	TRBV19	TRBD2	CASSPANSGRGEQFF	TGTGCCAGTAGCCCGGCAAATAGCGGGAGGGGTGAGCAGTTCTTC
TRBJ1-2	-	TRBV9	TRBD1	CASSDLTGTGYTF	TGTGCCAGCAGCGATCTGACAGGGACTGGCTACACCTTC
TRBJ2-2	-	TRBV9	-	CASSLRFTGELFF	TGTGCCAGCAGCCTCCGGTTCACCGGGGAGCTGTTTTTT
TRBJ1-2	few	TRBV27	-	CASSFRRRGEGYTF	TGTGCCAGCAGTTTCCGACGCAGGGGAGAAGGCTACACCTTC
TRBJ2-1	-	TRBV6-4	TRBD2	CASSDSGGGSNEQFF	TGTGCCAGCAGTGACTCTGGCGGGGGTTCAAATGAGCAGTTCTTC
TRBJ2-3	once	TRBV18	TRBD2	CASSRLAGSGTDTQYF	TGTGCCAGCTCACGACTAGCGGGATCCGGCACAGATACGCAGTATTTT
TRBJ1-3	-	TRBV5-1	TRBD1	CASSTGQASQTSGNTIYF	TGCGCCAGCAGCACCGGACAGGCTTCCCAAACGTCTGGAAACACCATATATTTT
TRBJ1-2	-	TRBV4-2	TRBD1	CASSQDEGQGEYVGYTF	TGTGCCAGCAGCCAAGATGAGGGACAGGGGGAGTATGTCGGCTACACCTTC
TRBJ1-2	-	TRBV18	-	CASSPPVYRGFNYGYTF	TGTGCCAGCTCACCACCGGTTTATCGGGGATTTAACTATGGCTACACCTTC
TRBJ2-2	-	TRBV11-3	TRBD1	CASSPDRADTGELFF	TGTGCCAGCAGTCCGGACAGGGCTGACACCGGGGAGCTGTTTTTT
TRBJ1-2	-	TRBV30	TRBD1	CAWRGGTGNNYGYTF	TGTGCCTGGAGGGGAGGGACAGGGAATAACTATGGCTACACCTTC
TRBJ2-6	once	TRBV6-6	-	CASRERGANVLTF	TGTGCCAGCAGAGAACGGGGGGCCAACGTCCTGACTTTC
TRBJ2-7	-	TRBV27	-	CASSLTGNIYEQYF	TGTGCCAGCAGTTTGACAGGTAATATCTACGAGCAGTACTTC
TRBJ2-2	-	TRBV7-2	TRBD1	CASSLVGTASGTGELFF	TGTGCCAGCAGCTTAGTGGGGACAGCCTCGGGGACCGGGGAGCTGTTTTTT